This entry lists 5 T cell receptor beta chains sequenced from one sample in a study of T cell changes during pregnancy in multiple sclerosis (dated by TCRdb to between 2017 and 2020). Library construction relied on the immunoSEQ multiplex PCR assay. TCRdb provides this immuneACCESS table in a form limited to in-frame rearrangements. Some clones are lacking; in checked studies, under half of them reflect an unresolved V gene, and why the rest are absent is not known. In all, the sample holds 35,000 to 50,000 clones, and approximately 91% of those were seen once. The top ten clonotypes cover under 2.5% of the sample. The material sequenced was CD4+ T cells from peripheral blood mononuclear cells, taken after pregnancy. The receptor source for this set is a female donor in good health, enrolled as a control in a pregnancy study.

V is TRBV5-1 and J is TRBJ2-7, with 11 bases matching TRBD1. CDR1 is SGHRS and CDR2 is YFSETQ in the germline V gene. The CDR3 spans 15 residues. J was trimmed by 5 bases and V by 4 bases; bases with no gene match: 8. CDR3 protein: CASSQRTGGSDEQYF. In DNA, the CDR3 is TGCGCCAGCAGCCAAAGGACAGGGGGCTCTGACGAGCAGTACTTC.

The chain carries TRBV6-6 and TRBJ2-7, with D possibly matching TRBD2 (6 bases). This CDR3 is 15 amino acids long. Trimming removed 5 bases at V and 2 bases at J, with 16 bases between. Germline assignment: CDR1 MNHNY and CDR2 SVGAGI (reference sequence). This chain's CDR3 is CASSERGSGPYEQYF. Here the CDR3 DNA reads TGTGCCAGCAGTGAGCGCGGTAGCGGACCCTACGAGCAGTACTTC.

The chain combines TRBV5-4 with TRBJ1-3, with 9 positions matching TRBD1. J lost 4 bases, V lost 2 bases, and 13 bases had no gene match. The CDR3 runs to 18 residues. CDR1 and CDR2 from the germline V gene are SGHNT and YYREEE (reference sequence). The CDR3 region is CASSLGDNTGTGGNTIYF. The CDR3 DNA reads as TGTGCCAGCAGCTTAGGTGACAATACGGGGACAGGGGGAAACACCATATATTTT. The full variable domain, completed using reference TRBV5-4 and TRBJ1-3, is ETGVTQSPTHLIKTRGQQVTLRCSSQSGHNTVSWYQQALGQGPQFIFQYYREEENGRGNFPPRFSGLQFPNYSSELNVNALELDDSALYLCASSLGDNTGTGGNTIYFGEGSWLTVV.

This rearrangement joins TRBV6-1 to TRBJ1-2, with 7 bases aligning to TRBD1. The CDR3 is 14 amino acids. Germline V gene data show CDR1 as MNHNS and CDR2 as SASEGT. Trimming removed 6 bases from V and 4 bases from J; junction bases left unmatched: 8. The CDR3 nucleotides are TGTGCCAGCAGGGGGACAGAGACCGCCTATGGCTACACCTTC. This codes for CASRGTETAYGYTF.

CDR3 protein: CASSLDRGENGYTF. Here the CDR3 DNA reads TGTGCCAGCAGCTTGGACAGGGGGGAGAATGGCTACACCTTC. The genes are TRBV5-4 and TRBJ1-2; 8 bases are shared with TRBD1. Trimming at V came to 0 bases and at J to 6 bases, leaving 4 bases not matched to a gene. The germline gives CDR1 SGHNT, CDR2 YYREEE (reference sequence). The CDR3 sequence is 14 residues long.